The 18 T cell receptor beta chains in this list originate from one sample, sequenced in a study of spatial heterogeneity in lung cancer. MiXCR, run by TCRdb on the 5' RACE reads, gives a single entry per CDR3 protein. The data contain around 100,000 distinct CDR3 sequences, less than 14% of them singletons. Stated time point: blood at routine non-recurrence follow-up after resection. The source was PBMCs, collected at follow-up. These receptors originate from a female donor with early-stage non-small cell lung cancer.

The CDR3 region is CASSLEASGSRNGELFF. The CDR3 DNA follows: TGTGCCAGCAGCTTAGAGGCTAGCGGGAGCCGGAACGGGGAGCTGTTTTTT. This chain connects TRBV7-2 to TRBJ2-2, with TRBD2 matching 10 bases. Germline V gene lookup returns CDR1 SGHTA and CDR2 FQGNSA. Losses at the gene ends were 1 base for V and 7 bases for J; bases not matched to a gene: 9. The CDR3 has 17 residues.

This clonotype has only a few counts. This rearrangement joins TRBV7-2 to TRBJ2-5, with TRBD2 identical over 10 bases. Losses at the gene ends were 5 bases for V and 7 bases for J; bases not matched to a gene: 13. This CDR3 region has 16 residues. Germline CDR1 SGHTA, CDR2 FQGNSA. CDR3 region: CASSNLPSGSGGTQYF. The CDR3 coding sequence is TGTGCCAGCAGCAATCTGCCTAGCGGGAGCGGCGGGACCCAGTACTTC.

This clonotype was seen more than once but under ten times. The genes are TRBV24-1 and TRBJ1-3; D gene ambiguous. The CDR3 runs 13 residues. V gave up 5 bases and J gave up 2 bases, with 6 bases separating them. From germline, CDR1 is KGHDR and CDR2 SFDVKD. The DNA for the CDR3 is TGTGCCACCAGTGCAGTTACTGGAAACACCATATATTTT. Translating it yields CATSAVTGNTIYF.

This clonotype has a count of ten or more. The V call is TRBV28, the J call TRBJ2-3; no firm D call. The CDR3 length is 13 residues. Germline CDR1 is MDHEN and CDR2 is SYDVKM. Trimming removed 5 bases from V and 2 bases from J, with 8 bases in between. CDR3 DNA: TGTGCCAGCAGTCCCCCTCCCACAGATACGCAGTATTTT. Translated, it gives CASSPPPTDTQYF.

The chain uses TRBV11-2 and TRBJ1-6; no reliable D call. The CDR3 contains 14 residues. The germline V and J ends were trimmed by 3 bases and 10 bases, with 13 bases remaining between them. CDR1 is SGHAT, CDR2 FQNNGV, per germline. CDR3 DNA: TGTGCCAGCAGCTTTTTCGGGGAGGAATCACCCCTCCACTTT. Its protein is CASSFFGEESPLHF.

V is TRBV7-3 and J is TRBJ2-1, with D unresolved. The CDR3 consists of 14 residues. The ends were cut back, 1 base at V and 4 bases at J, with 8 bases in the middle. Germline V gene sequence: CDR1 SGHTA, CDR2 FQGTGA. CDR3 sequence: CASSLRGQYNEQFF. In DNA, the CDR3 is TGTGCCAGCAGCTTAAGGGGTCAGTACAATGAGCAGTTCTTC.

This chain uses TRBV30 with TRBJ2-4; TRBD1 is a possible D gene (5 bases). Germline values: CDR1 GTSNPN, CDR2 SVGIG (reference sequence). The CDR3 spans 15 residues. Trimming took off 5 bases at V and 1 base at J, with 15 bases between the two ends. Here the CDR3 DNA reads TGTGCCTGGGGTCCAGGGATTGGGGCCAAAAACATTCAGTACTTC. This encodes CAWGPGIGAKNIQYF.

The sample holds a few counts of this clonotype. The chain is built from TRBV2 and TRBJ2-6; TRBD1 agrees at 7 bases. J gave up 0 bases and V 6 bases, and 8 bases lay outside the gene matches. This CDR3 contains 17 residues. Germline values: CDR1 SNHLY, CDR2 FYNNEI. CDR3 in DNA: TGTGCCAGCAGCTCCAGGACAGGTCTCTCTGGGGCCAACGTCCTGACTTTC. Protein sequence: CASSSRTGLSGANVLTF.

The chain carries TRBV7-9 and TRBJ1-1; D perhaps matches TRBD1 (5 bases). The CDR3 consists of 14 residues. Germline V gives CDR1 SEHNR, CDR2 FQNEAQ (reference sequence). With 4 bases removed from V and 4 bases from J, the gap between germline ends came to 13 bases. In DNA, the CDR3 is TGTGCCAGCAGCTCCCCGGGGGGAGGCACTGAAGCTTTCTTT. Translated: CASSSPGGGTEAFF.

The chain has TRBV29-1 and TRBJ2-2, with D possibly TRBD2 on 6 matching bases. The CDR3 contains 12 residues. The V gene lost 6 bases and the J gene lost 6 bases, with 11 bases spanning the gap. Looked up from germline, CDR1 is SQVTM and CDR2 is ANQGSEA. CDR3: CSVGDSAGELFF. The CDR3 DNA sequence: TGCAGCGTGGGGGACTCCGCCGGGGAGCTGTTTTTT.

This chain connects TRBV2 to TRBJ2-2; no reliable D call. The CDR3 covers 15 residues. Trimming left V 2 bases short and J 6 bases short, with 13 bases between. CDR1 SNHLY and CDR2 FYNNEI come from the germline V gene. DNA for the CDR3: TGTGCCAGCAGTGAAACAGTCCCCGTAGCCGGGGAGCTGTTTTTT. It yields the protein CASSETVPVAGELFF.

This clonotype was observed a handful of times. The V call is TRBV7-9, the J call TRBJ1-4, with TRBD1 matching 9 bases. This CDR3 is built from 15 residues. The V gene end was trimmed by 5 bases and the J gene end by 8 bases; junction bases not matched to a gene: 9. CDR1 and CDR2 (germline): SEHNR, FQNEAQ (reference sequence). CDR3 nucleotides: TGTGCCAGCAGCCCTAGGACAGGGGAAGGAGAAAAACTGTTTTTT. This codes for CASSPRTGEGEKLFF. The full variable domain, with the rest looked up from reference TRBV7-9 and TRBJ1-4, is DTGVSQNPRHKITKRGQNVTFRCDPISEHNRLYWYRQTLGQGPEFLTYFQNEAQLEKSRLLSDRFSAERPKGSFSTLEIQRTEQGDSAMYLCASSPRTGEGEKLFFGSGTQLSVL.

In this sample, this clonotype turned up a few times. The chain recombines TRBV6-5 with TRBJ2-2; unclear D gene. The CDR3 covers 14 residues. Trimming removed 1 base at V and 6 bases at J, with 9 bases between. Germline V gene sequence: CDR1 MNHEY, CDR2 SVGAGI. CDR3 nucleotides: TGTGCCAGCAGTTACTTTTTTGGTTCCGGGGAGCTGTTTTTT. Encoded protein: CASSYFFGSGELFF.

As DNA, the CDR3 is TGTGCCAGCAGTTACCGCCCCACAGATACGCAGTATTTT. Encoded protein: CASSYRPTDTQYF. The rearrangement joins TRBV6-5 to TRBJ2-3; no clear D. From germline, CDR1 is MNHEY and CDR2 SVGAGI. The CDR3 has 13 amino acids. Trimming took 2 bases from V and 2 from J, leaving 5 bases between them.

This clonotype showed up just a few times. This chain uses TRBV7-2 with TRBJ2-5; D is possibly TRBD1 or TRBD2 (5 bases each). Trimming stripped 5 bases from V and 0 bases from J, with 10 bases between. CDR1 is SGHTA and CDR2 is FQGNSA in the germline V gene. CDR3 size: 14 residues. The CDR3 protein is CASSTGTYQETQYF. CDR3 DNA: TGTGCCAGCAGCACCGGGACGTACCAAGAGACCCAGTACTTC.

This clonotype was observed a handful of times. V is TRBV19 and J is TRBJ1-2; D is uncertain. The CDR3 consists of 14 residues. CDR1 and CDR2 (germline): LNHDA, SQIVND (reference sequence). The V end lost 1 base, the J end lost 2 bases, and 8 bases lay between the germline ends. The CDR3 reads CASSIGTENYGYTF. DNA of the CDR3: TGTGCCAGTAGTATAGGTACGGAAAACTATGGCTACACCTTC.

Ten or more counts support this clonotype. CDR3 nucleotide sequence: TGTGCCAGCAAGGACAGGGGGGACACTGAAGCTTTCTTT. Translating it yields CASKDRGDTEAFF. The gene calls are TRBV11-3 and TRBJ1-1; 10 bases are shared with TRBD1. The V and J ends lost 7 bases and 3 bases, in that order; junction bases with no gene match: 2. This CDR3 is built from 13 residues. Germline-derived CDR1 and CDR2 are SGHNT and YENEEA.

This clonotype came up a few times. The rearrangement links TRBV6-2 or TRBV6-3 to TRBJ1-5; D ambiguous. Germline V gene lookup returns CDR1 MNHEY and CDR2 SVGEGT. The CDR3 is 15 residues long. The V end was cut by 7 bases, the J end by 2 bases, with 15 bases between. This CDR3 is CASTPVGFGNQPQHF. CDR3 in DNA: TGTGCCAGCACTCCCGTGGGTTTCGGCAATCAGCCCCAGCATTTT.